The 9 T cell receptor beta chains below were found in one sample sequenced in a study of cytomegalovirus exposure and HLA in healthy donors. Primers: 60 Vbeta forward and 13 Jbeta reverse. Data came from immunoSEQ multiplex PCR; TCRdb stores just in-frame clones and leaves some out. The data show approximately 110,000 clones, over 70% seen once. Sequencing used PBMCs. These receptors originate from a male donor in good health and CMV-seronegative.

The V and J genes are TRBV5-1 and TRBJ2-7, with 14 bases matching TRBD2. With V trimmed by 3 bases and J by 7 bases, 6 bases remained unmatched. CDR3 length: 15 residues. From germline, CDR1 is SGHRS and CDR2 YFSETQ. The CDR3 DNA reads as TGCGCCAGCAGCTCCGGACTAGCGGGAGGAAGGGAGCAGTACTTC. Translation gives CASSSGLAGGREQYF.

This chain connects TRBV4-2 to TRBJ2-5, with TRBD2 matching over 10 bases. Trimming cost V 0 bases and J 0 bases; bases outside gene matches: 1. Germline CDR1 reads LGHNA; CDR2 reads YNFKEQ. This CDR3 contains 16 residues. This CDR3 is CASSQELAGNQETQYF. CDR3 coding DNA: TGTGCCAGCAGCCAAGAACTAGCGGGGAACCAAGAGACCCAGTACTTC.

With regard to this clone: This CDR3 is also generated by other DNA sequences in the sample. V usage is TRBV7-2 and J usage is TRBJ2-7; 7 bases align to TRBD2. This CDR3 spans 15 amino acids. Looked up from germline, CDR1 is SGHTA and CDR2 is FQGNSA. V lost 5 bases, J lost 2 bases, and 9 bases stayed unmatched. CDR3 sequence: CASSPGGAEAYEQYF. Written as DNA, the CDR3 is TGTGCCAGCAGCCCGGGAGGAGCAGAAGCCTACGAGCAGTACTTC.

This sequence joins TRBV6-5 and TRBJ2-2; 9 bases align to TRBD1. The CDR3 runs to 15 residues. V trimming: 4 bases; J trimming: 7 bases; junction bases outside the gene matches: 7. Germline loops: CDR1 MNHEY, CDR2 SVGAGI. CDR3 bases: TGTGCCAGCAGTTCCGGACAGGGGACCAGCGGGGAGCTGTTTTTT. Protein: CASSSGQGTSGELFF.

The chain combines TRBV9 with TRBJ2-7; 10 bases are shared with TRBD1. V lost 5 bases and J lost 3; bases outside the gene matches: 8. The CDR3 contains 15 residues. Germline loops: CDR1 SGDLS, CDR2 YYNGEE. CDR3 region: CASSHQGTGVYEQYF. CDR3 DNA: TGTGCCAGCAGTCACCAGGGGACAGGGGTCTACGAGCAGTACTTC.

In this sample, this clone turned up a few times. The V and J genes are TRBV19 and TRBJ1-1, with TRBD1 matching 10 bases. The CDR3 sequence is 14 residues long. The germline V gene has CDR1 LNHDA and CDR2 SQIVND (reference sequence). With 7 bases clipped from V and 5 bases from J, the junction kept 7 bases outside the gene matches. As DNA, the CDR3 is TGTGCCAGTACCCCCGGGGACAGGGGAACTGAAGCTTTCTTT. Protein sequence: CASTPGDRGTEAFF.

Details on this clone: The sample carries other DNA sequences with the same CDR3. CDR3 amino acids: CASSLRGQETQYF. CDR3 sequence (DNA): TGTGCCAGCAGCCTGCGGGGACAAGAGACCCAGTACTTC. V is TRBV9 and J is TRBJ2-5; the D gene is possibly TRBD2 (6 bases). The V and J ends lost 4 bases and 2 bases respectively, with 9 bases between them. Germline V gene data show CDR1 as SGDLS and CDR2 as YYNGEE. The CDR3 length is 13 residues.

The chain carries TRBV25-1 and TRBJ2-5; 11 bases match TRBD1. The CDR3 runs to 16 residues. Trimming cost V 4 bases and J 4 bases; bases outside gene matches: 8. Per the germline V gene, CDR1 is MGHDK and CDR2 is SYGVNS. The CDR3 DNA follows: TGTGCCAGCAGTGCTCCGGACAGGGGGCCTGTAGAGACCCAGTACTTC. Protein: CASSAPDRGPVETQYF.

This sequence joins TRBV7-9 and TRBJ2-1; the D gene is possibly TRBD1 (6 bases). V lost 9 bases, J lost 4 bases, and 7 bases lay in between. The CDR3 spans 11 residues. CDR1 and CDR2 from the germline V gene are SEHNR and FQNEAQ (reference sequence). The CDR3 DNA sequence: TGTGCCAGGGGGACATACAATGAGCAGTTCTTC. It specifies CARGTYNEQFF.